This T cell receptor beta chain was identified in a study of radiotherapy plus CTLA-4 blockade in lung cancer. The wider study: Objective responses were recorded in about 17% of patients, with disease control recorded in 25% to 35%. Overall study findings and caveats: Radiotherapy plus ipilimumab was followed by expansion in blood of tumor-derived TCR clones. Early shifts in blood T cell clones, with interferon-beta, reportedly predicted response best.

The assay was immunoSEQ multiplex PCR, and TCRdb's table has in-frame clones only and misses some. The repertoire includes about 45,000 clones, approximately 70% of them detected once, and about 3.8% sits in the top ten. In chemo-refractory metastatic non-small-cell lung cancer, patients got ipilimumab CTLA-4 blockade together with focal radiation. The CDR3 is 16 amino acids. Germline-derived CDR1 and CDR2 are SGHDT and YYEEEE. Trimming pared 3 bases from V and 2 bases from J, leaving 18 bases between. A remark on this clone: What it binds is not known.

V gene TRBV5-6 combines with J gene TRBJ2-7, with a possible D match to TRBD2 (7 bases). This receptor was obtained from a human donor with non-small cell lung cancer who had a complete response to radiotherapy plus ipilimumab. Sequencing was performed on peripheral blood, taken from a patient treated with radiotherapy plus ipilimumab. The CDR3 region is CASSWGEGGSTYEQYF. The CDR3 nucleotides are TGTGCCAGCAGCTGGGGGGAGGGGGGCTCTACCTACGAGCAGTACTTC.